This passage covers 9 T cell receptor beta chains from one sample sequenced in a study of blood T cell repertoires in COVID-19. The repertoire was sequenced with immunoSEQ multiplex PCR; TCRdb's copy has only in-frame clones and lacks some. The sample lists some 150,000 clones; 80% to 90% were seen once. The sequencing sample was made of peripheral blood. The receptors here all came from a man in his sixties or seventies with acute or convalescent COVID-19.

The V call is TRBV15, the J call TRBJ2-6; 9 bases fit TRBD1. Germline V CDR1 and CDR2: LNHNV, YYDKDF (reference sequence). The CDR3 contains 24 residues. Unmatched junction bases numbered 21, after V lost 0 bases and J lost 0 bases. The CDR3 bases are TGTGCCACCAGCAGAGATCTGAGGGTGCTGGGACAGGGTTTGGTGGACTCTGGGGCCAACGTCCTGACTTTC. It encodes CATSRDLRVLGQGLVDSGANVLTF.

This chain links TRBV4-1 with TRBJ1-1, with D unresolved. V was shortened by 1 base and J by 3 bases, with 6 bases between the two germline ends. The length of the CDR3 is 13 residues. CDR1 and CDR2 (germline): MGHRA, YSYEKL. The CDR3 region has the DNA TGCGCCAGCAGCCAAGTTCAGGACACTGAAGCTTTCTTT. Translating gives CASSQVQDTEAFF.

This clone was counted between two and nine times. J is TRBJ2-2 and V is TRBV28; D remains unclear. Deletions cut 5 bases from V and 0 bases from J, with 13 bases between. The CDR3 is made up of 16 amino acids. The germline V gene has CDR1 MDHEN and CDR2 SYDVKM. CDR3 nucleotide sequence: TGTGCCAGCAGTAGAATCGGAGCTACGAACACCGGGGAGCTGTTTTTT. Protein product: CASSRIGATNTGELFF.

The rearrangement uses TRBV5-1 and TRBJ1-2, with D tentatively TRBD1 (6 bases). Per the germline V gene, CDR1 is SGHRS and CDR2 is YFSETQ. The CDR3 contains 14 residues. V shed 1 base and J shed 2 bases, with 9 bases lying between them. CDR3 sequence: CASSLMTGNYGYTF. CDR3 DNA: TGCGCCAGCAGCTTGATGACAGGAAACTATGGCTACACCTTC. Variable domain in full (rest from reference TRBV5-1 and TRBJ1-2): KAGVTQTPRYLIKTRGQQVTLSCSPISGHRSVSWYQQTPGQGLQFLFEYFSETQRNKGNFPGRFSGRQFSNSRSEMNVSTLELGDSALYLCASSLMTGNYGYTFGSGTRLTVV.

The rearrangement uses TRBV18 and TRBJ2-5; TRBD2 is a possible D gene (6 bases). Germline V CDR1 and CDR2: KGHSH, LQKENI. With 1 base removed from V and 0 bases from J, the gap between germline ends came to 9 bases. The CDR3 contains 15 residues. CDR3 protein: CASSPRPSDQETQYF. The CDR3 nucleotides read TGTGCCAGCTCACCACGGCCTAGCGACCAAGAGACCCAGTACTTC.

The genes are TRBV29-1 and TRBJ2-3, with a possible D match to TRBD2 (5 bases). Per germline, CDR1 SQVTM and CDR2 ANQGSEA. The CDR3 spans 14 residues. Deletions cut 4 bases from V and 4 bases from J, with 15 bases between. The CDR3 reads CSVVGRGNADTQYF. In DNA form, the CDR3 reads TGCAGCGTTGTCGGACGGGGTAACGCAGATACGCAGTATTTT.

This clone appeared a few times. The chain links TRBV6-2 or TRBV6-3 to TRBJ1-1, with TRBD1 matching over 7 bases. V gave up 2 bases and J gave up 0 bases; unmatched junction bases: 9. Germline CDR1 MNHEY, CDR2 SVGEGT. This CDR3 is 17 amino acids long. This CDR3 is CASSYEWTGHLNTEAFF. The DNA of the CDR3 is TGTGCCAGCAGTTACGAATGGACAGGACACCTGAACACTGAAGCTTTCTTT.

CDR3 DNA sequence: TGTGCCAGCACCGTAGGATTTATGGGACAGCTCTACCTCTACGAGCAGTACTTC. Amino acids: CASTVGFMGQLYLYEQYF. The rearrangement uses TRBV6-4 and TRBJ2-7, with 7 positions matching TRBD1. Trimming took 7 bases from V and 3 from J; bases not matched to a gene: 21. The CDR3 totals 18 residues. From germline, CDR1 is MRHNA and CDR2 SNTAGT.

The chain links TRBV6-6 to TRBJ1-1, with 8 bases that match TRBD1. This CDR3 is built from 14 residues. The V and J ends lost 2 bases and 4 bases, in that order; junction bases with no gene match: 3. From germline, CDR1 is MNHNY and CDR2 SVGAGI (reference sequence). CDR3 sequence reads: CASSYRTGTTEAFF. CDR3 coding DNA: TGTGCCAGCAGTTACAGGACAGGGACCACTGAAGCTTTCTTT.